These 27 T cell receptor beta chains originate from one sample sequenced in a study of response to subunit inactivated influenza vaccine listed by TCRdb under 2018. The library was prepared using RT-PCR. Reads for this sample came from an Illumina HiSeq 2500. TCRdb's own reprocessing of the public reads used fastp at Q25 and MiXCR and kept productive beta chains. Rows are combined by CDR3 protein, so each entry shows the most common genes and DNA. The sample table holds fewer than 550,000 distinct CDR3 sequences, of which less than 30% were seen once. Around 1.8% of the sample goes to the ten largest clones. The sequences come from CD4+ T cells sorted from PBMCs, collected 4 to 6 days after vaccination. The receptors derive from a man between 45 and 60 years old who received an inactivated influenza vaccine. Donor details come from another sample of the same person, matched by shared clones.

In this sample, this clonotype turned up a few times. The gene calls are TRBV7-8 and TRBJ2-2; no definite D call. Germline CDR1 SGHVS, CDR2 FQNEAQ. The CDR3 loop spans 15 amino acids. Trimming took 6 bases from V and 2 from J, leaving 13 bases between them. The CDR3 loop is CASRLRTTNTGELFF. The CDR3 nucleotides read TGTGCCAGCAGATTACGCACAACCAACACCGGGGAGCTGTTTTTT. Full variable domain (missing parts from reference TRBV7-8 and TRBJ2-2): GAGVSQSPRYKVAKRGQDVALRCDPISGHVSLFWYQQALGQGPEFLTYFQNEAQLDKSGLPSDRFFAERPEGSVSTLKIQRTQQEDSAVYLCASRLRTTNTGELFFGEGSRLTVL.

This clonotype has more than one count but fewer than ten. The CDR3 is CSARGPRAETQYF. DNA of the CDR3: TGCAGTGCTAGAGGTCCCCGCGCGGAGACCCAGTACTTC. The chain uses TRBV20-1 and TRBJ2-5; D not resolved. Germline CDR1 and CDR2: DFQATT and SNEGSKA (reference sequence). V lost 1 base to trimming and J lost 5 bases, with 11 bases between them. The CDR3 is 13 amino acids.

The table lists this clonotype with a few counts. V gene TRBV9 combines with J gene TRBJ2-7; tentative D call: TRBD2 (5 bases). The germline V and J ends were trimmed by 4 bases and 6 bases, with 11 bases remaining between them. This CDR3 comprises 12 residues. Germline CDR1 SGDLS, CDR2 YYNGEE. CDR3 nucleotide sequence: TGTGCCAGCAGCAAGGAGGCGGCCGAGCAGTACTTC. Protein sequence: CASSKEAAEQYF.

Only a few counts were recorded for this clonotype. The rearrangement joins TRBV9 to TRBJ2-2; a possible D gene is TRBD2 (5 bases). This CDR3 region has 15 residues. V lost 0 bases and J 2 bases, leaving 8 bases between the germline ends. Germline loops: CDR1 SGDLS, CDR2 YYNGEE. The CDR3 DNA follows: TGTGCCAGCAGCGTAGCTGCTAGCAACACCGGGGAGCTGTTTTTT. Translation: CASSVAASNTGELFF.

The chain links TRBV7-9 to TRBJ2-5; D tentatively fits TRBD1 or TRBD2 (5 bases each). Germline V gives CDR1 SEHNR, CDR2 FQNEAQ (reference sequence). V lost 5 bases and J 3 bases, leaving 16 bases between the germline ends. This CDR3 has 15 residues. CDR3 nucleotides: TGTGCCAGCAGCCCCTCCGGGACCCCGGAAGAGACCCAGTACTTC. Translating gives CASSPSGTPEETQYF.

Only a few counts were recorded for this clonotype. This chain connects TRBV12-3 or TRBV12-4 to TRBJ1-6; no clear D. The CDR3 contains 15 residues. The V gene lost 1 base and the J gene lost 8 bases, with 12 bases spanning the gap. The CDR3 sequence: CASSLGGSGDSPLHF. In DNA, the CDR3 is TGTGCCAGCAGTTTAGGAGGCAGTGGGGATTCACCCCTCCACTTT.

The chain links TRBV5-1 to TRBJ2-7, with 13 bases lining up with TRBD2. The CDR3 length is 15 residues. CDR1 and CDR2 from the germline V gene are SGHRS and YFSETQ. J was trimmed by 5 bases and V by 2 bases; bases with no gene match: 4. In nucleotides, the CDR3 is TGCGCCAGCAGCTTATCCGGGACTAGCGGGAACGAGCAGTACTTC. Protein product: CASSLSGTSGNEQYF.

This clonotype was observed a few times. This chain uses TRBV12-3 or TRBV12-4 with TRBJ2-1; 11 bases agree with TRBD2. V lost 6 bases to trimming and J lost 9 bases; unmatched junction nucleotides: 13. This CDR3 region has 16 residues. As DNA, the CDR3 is TGTGCCAGCAGCTCTATTAGCGGGAGGGCGCATATTGAGCAGTTCTTC. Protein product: CASSSISGRAHIEQFF.

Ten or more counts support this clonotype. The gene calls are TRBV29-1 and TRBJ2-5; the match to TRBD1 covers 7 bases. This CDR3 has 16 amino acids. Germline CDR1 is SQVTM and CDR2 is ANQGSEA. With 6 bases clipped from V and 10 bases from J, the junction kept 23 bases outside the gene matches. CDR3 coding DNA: TGCAGCGTACGAGCCCTAAACAGGGGACCCCTCGTGGACCAGTACTTC. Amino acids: CSVRALNRGPLVDQYF. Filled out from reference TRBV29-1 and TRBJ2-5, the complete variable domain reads SAVISQKPSRDICQRGTSLTIQCQVDSQVTMMFWYRQQPGQSLTLIATANQGSEATYESGFVIDKFPISRPNLTFSTLTVSNMSPEDSSIYLCSVRALNRGPLVDQYFGPGTRLLVL.

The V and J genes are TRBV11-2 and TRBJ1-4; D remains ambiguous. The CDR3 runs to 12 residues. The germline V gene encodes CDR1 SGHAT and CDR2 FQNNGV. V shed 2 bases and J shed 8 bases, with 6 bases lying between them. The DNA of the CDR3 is TGTGCCAGCAGCTTAAAATTGGAAAAACTGTTTTTT. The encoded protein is CASSLKLEKLFF.

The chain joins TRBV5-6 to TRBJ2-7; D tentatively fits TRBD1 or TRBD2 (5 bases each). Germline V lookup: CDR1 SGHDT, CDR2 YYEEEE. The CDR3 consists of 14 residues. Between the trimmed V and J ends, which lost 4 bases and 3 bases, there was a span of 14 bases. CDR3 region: CASSMPGRRYEQYF. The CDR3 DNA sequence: TGTGCCAGCAGCATGCCGGGACGACGCTACGAGCAGTACTTC.

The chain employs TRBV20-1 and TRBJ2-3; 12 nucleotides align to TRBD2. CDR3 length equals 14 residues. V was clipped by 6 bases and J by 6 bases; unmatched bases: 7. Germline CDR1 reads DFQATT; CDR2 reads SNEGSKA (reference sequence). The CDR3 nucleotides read TGCAGTGCGAGACTAGCGGGGGAGTCGGATACGCAGTATTTT. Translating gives CSARLAGESDTQYF.

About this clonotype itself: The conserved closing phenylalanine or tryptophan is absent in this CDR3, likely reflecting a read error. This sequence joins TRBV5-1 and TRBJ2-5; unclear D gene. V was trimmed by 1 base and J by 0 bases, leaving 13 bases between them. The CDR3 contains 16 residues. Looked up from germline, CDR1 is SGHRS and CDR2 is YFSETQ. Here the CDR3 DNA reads TGCGCCAGCAGCTTGCTCCGCGGCATGTACCAAGAGACCCAGTACCTC. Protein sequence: CASSLLRGMYQETQYL.

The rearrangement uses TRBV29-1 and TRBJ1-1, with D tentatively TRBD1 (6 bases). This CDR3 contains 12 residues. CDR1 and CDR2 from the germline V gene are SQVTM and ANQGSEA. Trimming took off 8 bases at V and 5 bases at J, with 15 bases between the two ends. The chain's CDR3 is CSCRVGTTEAFF. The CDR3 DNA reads TGCAGCTGCAGGGTAGGGACAACTGAAGCTTTCTTT.

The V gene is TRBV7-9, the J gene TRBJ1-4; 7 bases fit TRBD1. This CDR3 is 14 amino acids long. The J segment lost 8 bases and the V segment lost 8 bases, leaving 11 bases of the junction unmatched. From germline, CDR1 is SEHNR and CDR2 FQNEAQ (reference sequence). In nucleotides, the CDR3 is TGTGCCAGCGGCCCGGGACAGACTTTGGAAAAACTGTTTTTT. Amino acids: CASGPGQTLEKLFF.

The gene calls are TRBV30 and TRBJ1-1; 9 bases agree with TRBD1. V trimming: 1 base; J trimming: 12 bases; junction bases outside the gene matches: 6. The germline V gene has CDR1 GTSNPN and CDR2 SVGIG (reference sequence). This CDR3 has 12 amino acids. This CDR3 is CAWSAGQGRTFF. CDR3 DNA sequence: TGTGCCTGGAGTGCGGGACAGGGACGGACTTTCTTT.

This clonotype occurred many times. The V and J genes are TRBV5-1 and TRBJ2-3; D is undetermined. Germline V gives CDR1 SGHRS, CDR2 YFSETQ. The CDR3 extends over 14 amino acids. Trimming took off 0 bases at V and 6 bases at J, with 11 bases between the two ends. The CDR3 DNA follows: TGCGCCAGCAGCTTGGAGCCTTTTGAGGATACGCAGTATTTT. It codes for CASSLEPFEDTQYF.

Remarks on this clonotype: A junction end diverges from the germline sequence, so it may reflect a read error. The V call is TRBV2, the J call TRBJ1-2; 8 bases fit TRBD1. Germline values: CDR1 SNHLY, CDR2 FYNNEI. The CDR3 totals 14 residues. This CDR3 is CASREGTGPSGDTF. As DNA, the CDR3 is TGTGCCAGCAGGGAAGGGACAGGCCCTAGTGGTGACACCTTC.

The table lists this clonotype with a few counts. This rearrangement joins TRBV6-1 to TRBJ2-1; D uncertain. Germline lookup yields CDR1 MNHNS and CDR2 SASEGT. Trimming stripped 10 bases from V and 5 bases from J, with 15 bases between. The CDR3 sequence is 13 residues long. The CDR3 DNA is TGTGCCACCGAACGACGGAAAGACAATGAGCAGTTCTTC. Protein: CATERRKDNEQFF.

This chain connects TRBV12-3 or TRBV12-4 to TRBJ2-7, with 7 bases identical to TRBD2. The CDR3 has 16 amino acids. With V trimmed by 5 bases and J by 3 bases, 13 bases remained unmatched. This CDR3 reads CASSPRGGVALYEQYF. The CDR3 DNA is TGTGCCAGCAGTCCCCGGGGAGGGGTGGCCCTCTACGAGCAGTACTTC.

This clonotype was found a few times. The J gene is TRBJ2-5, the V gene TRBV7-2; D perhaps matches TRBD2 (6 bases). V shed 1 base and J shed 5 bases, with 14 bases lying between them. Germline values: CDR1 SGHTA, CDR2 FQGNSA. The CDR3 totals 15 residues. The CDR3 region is CASSLVGRGWETQYF. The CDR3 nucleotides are TGTGCCAGCAGCTTAGTTGGCCGGGGGTGGGAGACCCAGTACTTC.

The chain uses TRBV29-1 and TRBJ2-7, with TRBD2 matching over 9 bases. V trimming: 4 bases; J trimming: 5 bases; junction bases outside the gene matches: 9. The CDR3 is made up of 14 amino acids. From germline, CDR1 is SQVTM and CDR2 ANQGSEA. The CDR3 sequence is CSVVGAGGPHEQYF. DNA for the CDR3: TGCAGCGTTGTAGGGGCGGGAGGGCCGCACGAGCAGTACTTC.

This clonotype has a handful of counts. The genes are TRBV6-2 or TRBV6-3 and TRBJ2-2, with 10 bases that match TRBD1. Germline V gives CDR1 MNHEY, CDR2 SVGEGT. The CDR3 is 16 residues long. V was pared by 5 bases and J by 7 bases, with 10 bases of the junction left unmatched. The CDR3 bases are TGTGCCAGCAGTCCCTCGGGACAGGGGACAGGCGGGGAGCTGTTTTTT. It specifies CASSPSGQGTGGELFF.

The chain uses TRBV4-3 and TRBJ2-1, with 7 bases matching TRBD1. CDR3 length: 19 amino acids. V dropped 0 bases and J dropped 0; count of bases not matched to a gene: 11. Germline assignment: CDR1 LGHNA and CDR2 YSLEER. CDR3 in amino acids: CASSQESNRGKSSYNEQFF. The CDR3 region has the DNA TGCGCCAGCAGCCAAGAATCAAACAGGGGAAAGAGCTCCTACAATGAGCAGTTCTTC.

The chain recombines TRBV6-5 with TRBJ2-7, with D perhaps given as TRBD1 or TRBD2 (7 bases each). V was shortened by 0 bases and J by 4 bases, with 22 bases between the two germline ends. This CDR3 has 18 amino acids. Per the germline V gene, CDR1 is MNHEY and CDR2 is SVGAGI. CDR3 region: CASSYSGGWDRYLYEQYF. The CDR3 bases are TGTGCCAGCAGTTACTCGGGGGGGTGGGACAGATACCTGTACGAGCAGTACTTC.

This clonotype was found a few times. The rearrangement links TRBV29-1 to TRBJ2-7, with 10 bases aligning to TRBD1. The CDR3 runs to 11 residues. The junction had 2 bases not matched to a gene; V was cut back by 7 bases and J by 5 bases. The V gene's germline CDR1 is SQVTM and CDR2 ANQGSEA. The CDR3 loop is CSGDRGDEQYF. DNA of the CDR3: TGCAGCGGGGACAGGGGAGACGAGCAGTACTTC.

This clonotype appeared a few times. This CDR3 is CASSFRTRSWTQYF. Written as DNA, the CDR3 is TGTGCCAGCAGTTTCCGGACGCGGTCCTGGACCCAGTACTTC. J is TRBJ2-5 and V is TRBV6-2 or TRBV6-3; D gene ambiguous. The CDR3 sequence is 14 residues long. The V end was cut by 4 bases, the J end by 7 bases, with 16 bases between. The germline CDR1 and CDR2 sequences are MNHEY and SVGEGT.